This T cell receptor beta chain appears in the sequencing data of a study of T cell responses to AZD1222 COVID-19 vaccine (dated by TCRdb to the early 2020s). About the investigation overall: Because spike-specific TCR depth and breadth did not differ between the two schedules, AZD1222 recipients who got a second dose at roughly 4 weeks were pooled with those who got a second dose at roughly 12 weeks. A total of over 230 trial participants underwent TCR sequencing, of whom more than 200 had received two doses of AZD1222 and around 26 had received two doses of the MenACWY control vaccine. Trial participants were enrolled by age into subgroups of 18-55, 56-69 and 70-plus years, and around 140, 26 and 57 TCR-sequenced participants, respectively, were included in these subgroups. The study at large found these results: Nearly half of unique spike-specific TCRs reportedly recognized epitopes outside regions mutated in the B.1.351 and B.1.1.7 variants. Participants were mostly white British, with more females than males. The authors suggested clonal diversity may have been underestimated. CD4 TCRs associated with the vaccine covered the entire spike protein, and the dominant responses were in regions 160-218 and 743-854. A significant rise in spike-specific TCR breadth and depth was observed after two AZD1222 doses relative to day 0 and relative to MenACWY recipients. Only six or seven AZD1222 recipients were SARS-CoV-2 seropositive at baseline, limiting conclusions about previously exposed vaccinees. The 56-69-year group was small, and its depth increase did not reach significance, likely because of low power. Because no samples from the day 14 peak response were available, repertoires could be characterized only after the peak T cell response.

CDR1 SEHNR and CDR2 FQNEAQ are derived from the germline V gene (reference sequence). The CDR3 measures 19 amino acids from cysteine to phenylalanine. The CDR3 DNA has 57 bases and is translated from base 1. V is reduced by 4 bases and J by 0 bases, leaving a spacing of 19 bases between them. The CDR3 regions of human TCRbeta chains were analyzed by immunosequencing. Processing in the source paper ran as follows. Repertoire TCRs were checked for matches against a reference library of SARS-CoV-2-specific TCRs that had been generated using the MIRA antigen-specificity platform. Breadth meant the fraction of unique TCRs that were SARS-CoV-2-associated, whereas depth meant the fraction of total T cells that were SARS-CoV-2-associated. Using the MIRA data, each spike-specific TCR was assigned both to the spike region to which the TCR was reactive and to a CD4 or CD8 class. Log10-transformed breadth and depth values were compared by one-way ANOVA with Sidak's multiple comparisons tests. Not all clones reach the TCRdb copy of this immuneACCESS table, which keeps in-frame sequences only. Checked studies attribute under half of the gap to unresolved V genes and leave the rest unexplained. V and J calls and clone size are those listed in that table; D and trimming were worked out from the DNA. The sample yields some 170,000 clones; less than 90% were counted once. Jointly, the top ten make up 1.5% to 2% of the sample.

The label giving this sample's time point can be read as: baseline before first vaccination. The vaccinee samples were drawn from two UK trials, COV001 and COV002, one of which was a single-blind randomized controlled phase 2/3 trial testing AZD1222 (ChAdOx1 nCoV-19) in healthy adults. Trial participant PBMC samples were collected at day 0 and day 28 after the second dose for TCRbeta chain sequencing. Note on this clone: There is no known antigen for this receptor. No much larger clone exists at a distance of one base, and base qualities are not known.

The sequencing used peripheral blood, collected on day 0 of AZD1222 vaccination. This chain is built from TRBV7-9 and TRBJ2-6; the D gene is perhaps TRBD1 or TRBD2, as each covers 7 bases. The clonotype originates from an adult in good health. The DNA is TGTGCCAGCAGCTATTGGGGAGGGGGCGAATTCTCTGGGGCCAACGTCCTGACTTTC. This sequence encodes CASSYWGGGEFSGANVLTF.